These T cell receptor beta chains were read from a single sample in a study of CD8 T cells in Susac syndrome. TCRdb reanalysed the immunoSEQ multiplex PCR reads using MiXCR and keeps one entry per CDR3 protein. The sample yields roughly 150,000 distinct CDR3 sequences, approximately 96% seen once. The sequenced material came from CD4+ T cells from PBMCs. Receptor source: a human donor with Susac syndrome. Each CDR3 is given with its conserved first and last residue. A D gene is named only where the DNA matches it firmly. Only part of the rows carry a size: once, few, many, or a class if the clone is expanded.

clone_size,v_call,j_call,d_call,cdr3_aa,cdr3_nt
-,TRBV20-1,TRBJ2-3,-,CSAIPPRMVDTQYF,TGCAGTGCTATACCCCCCCGTATGGTGGATACGCAGTATTTT
-,TRBV4-1,TRBJ2-2,-,CASSHPRGGQRMNTGELFF,TGCGCCAGCAGCCACCCCCGCGGGGGACAGAGGATGAACACCGGGGAGCTGTTTTTT
-,TRBV20-1,TRBJ2-5,-,CSATARVQETQYF,TGCAGTGCTACGGCGCGAGTACAAGAGACCCAGTACTTC
-,TRBV27,TRBJ2-6,TRBD1,CASSLGQGARGANVLTF,TGTGCCAGCAGTCTCGGACAGGGGGCGAGAGGGGCCAACGTCCTGACTTTC
once,TRBV20-1,TRBJ1-1,TRBD1,CSARGNRGPNTEAFF,TGCAGTGCTAGAGGGAACAGGGGGCCGAACACTGAAGCTTTCTTT
-,TRBV29-1,TRBJ2-3,-,CSVMAGPSTDTQYF,TGCAGCGTCATGGCGGGCCCTAGCACAGATACGCAGTATTTT
-,TRBV11-2,TRBJ1-4,-,CASSARGARPNEKLFF,TGTGCCAGCAGCGCCCGAGGGGCGCGTCCTAATGAAAAACTGTTTTTT
-,TRBV29-1,TRBJ2-3,TRBD1,CSVEDLTGGGTDTQYF,TGCAGCGTTGAAGATCTAACAGGGGGCGGCACAGATACGCAGTATTTT
-,TRBV28,TRBJ1-5,TRBD1,CASLDRGSNQPQHF,TGTGCCAGCCTCGACAGGGGAAGCAATCAGCCCCAGCATTTT
-,TRBV6-2/TRBV6-3,TRBJ1-2,-,CASSYPGYTF,TGTGCCAGCAGTTACCCTGGCTACACCTTC
-,TRBV14,TRBJ1-1,-,CASSQVQGLNTEAFF,TGTGCCAGCAGCCAAGTTCAGGGGTTGAACACTGAAGCTTTCTTT
-,TRBV4-1,TRBJ2-2,TRBD2,CASSHPGLAGTGELFF,TGCGCCAGCAGCCACCCCGGACTAGCAGGAACCGGGGAGCTGTTTTTT
once,TRBV29-1,TRBJ2-7,-,CSVEQDTPSEQYF,TGCAGCGTTGAACAGGACACCCCGAGCGAGCAGTACTTC
-,TRBV4-1,TRBJ1-1,-,CASSQDRRGWTEAFF,TGCGCCAGCAGCCAAGATCGTAGGGGATGGACTGAAGCTTTCTTT
-,TRBV20-1,TRBJ2-3,TRBD1,CSADNRDRGTDTQYF,TGCAGTGCTGATAACCGGGACAGGGGGACAGATACGCAGTATTTT
-,TRBV18,TRBJ1-2,-,CASSQSGHQFNYGYTF,TGTGCCAGCTCACAATCGGGGCACCAATTTAACTATGGCTACACCTTC
few,TRBV6-5,TRBJ2-1,TRBD2,CASSYSTSGGGNEQFF,TGTGCCAGCAGTTACTCCACTAGCGGGGGAGGCAATGAGCAGTTCTTC
once,TRBV3-1,TRBJ2-6,-,CASSQGWGSGANVLTF,TGTGCCAGCAGCCAAGGATGGGGGTCTGGGGCCAACGTCCTGACTTTC
-,TRBV20-1,TRBJ2-2,TRBD2,CSARERGNTGELFF,TGCAGTGCTAGGGAGCGGGGGAACACCGGGGAGCTGTTTTTT
-,TRBV5-1,TRBJ2-2,TRBD2,CASSRLGTSYTGELFF,TGCGCCAGCAGCCGCCTCGGGACTAGCTATACCGGGGAGCTGTTTTTT
-,TRBV20-1,TRBJ1-4,-,CSAMRDRGSEKLFF,TGCAGTGCGATGAGAGACAGAGGGAGCGAAAAACTGTTTTTT
-,TRBV12-3/TRBV12-4,TRBJ2-5,TRBD2,CASSSRDYGTQYF,TGTGCCAGCAGTTCCCGGGACTACGGGACCCAGTACTTC
-,TRBV20-1,TRBJ2-1,-,CSAREARRGAPVGYNEQFF,TGCAGTGCTAGAGAGGCCCGGCGGGGAGCACCCGTCGGGTACAATGAGCAGTTCTTC
once,TRBV7-9,TRBJ1-2,-,CATTVANYGYTF,TGTGCCACCACAGTTGCTAACTATGGCTACACCTTC
-,TRBV7-9,TRBJ1-1,-,CASSATEAFF,TGTGCCAGCTCCGCCACTGAAGCTTTCTTT
-,TRBV7-9,TRBJ1-6,TRBD1,CASSKGQENSPLHF,TGTGCCAGCAGCAAGGGACAGGAGAATTCACCCCTCCACTTT
-,TRBV28,TRBJ1-2,-,CATILGTYGYTF,TGTGCCACCATCCTCGGGACGTATGGCTACACCTTC
-,TRBV18,TRBJ1-1,-,CASSPRQDEAFF,TGTGCCAGCTCACCCCGGCAGGATGAAGCTTTCTTT
-,TRBV2,TRBJ2-7,-,CASRLEKPYEQYF,TGTGCCAGCAGACTTGAGAAGCCCTACGAGCAGTACTTC
-,TRBV20-1,TRBJ2-1,TRBD2,CSAQAGTSDNEQFF,TGCAGTGCCCAAGCCGGGACTAGCGACAATGAGCAGTTCTTC
-,TRBV12-3/TRBV12-4,TRBJ2-6,-,CASSFRTSRVLTF,TGTGCCAGCAGTTTCCGCACGTCACGTGTCCTGACTTTC
-,TRBV25-1,TRBJ2-1,-,CASSESGGSYNEQFF,TGTGCCAGCAGTGAATCGGGCGGGTCCTACAATGAGCAGTTCTTC
once,TRBV27,TRBJ2-5,TRBD2,CASRAIAGGQETQYF,TGTGCCAGCAGAGCTATAGCGGGGGGGCAAGAGACCCAGTACTTC
-,TRBV29-1,TRBJ2-5,TRBD2,CSVVGRARETQYF,TGCAGCGTTGTCGGGAGGGCCCGGGAGACCCAGTACTTC
-,TRBV4-1,TRBJ2-1,TRBD2,CASSQELAGATEQFF,TGCGCCAGCAGCCAAGAGCTAGCGGGAGCGACTGAGCAGTTCTTC
-,TRBV6-2/TRBV6-3,TRBJ2-4,-,CASSGGPAKNIQYF,TGTGCCAGCAGTGGAGGACCAGCCAAAAACATTCAGTACTTC
-,TRBV20-1,TRBJ2-3,-,CSASGRWDTQYF,TGCAGTGCTAGCGGGAGATGGGATACGCAGTATTTT
-,TRBV18,TRBJ2-4,-,CASSPNGDPNIQYF,TGTGCCAGCTCACCCAACGGTGACCCAAACATTCAGTACTTC
-,TRBV7-9,TRBJ1-2,-,CASSFRGPYGYTF,TGTGCCAGCAGCTTCAGAGGACCCTATGGCTACACCTTC
-,TRBV20-1,TRBJ2-7,-,CSVLPKTRGVHEQYF,TGCAGCGTCCTTCCGAAAACAAGGGGAGTCCACGAGCAGTACTTC
-,TRBV24-1,TRBJ2-7,-,CATSEGANSYEQYF,TGTGCCACCAGTGAGGGGGCAAACTCCTACGAGCAGTACTTC
-,TRBV12-3/TRBV12-4,TRBJ1-6,TRBD1,CASSKTGGYSPLHF,TGTGCCAGCAGTAAAACAGGGGGCTATTCACCCCTCCACTTT
-,TRBV28,TRBJ2-1,-,CASSLWTQSFSEQFF,TGTGCCAGCAGTTTATGGACACAGTCCTTCTCTGAGCAGTTCTTC
-,TRBV6-4,TRBJ1-6,-,CASSRGSSYNSPLHF,TGTGCCAGCAGTAGGGGGTCGAGTTATAATTCACCCCTCCACTTT
-,TRBV25-1,TRBJ2-1,TRBD1,CASARDRGPIEQFF,TGTGCCAGCGCCCGGGACAGGGGGCCTATTGAGCAGTTCTTC
-,TRBV28,TRBJ2-7,TRBD2,CASVGGTTYEQYF,TGTGCCAGCGTGGGGGGGACCACCTACGAGCAGTACTTC
-,TRBV29-1,TRBJ1-4,-,CSVQQTNEKLFF,TGCAGCGTTCAACAAACTAATGAAAAACTGTTTTTT
once,TRBV19,TRBJ1-1,-,CASSTDRRSVEAFF,TGTGCCAGTAGTACTGACAGAAGAAGCGTTGAAGCTTTCTTT
-,TRBV20-1,TRBJ1-1,-,CSATGLSMNTEAFF,TGCAGTGCTACCGGACTGTCCATGAACACTGAAGCTTTCTTT
-,TRBV6-6,TRBJ1-2,-,CATTRTGYGYTF,TGTGCCACCACAAGGACGGGCTATGGCTACACCTTC
-,TRBV15,TRBJ1-2,-,CATSRDRAYGYTF,TGTGCCACCAGCAGAGATCGGGCCTATGGCTACACCTTC
-,TRBV6-6,TRBJ1-5,-,CASSPGNGNQPQHF,TGTGCCAGCAGCCCCGGCAACGGCAATCAGCCCCAGCATTTT
-,TRBV5-4,TRBJ1-2,TRBD1,CASNPGQEHGYTF,TGTGCCAGCAACCCGGGACAGGAACATGGCTACACCTTC